What follows are 9 T cell receptor beta chains derived from one specimen sequenced in a study of OX40 agonist ivuxolimab in advanced cancers. Libraries were prepared by immunoSEQ multiplex PCR; TCRdb keeps only in-frame clonotypes and omits some of them. In the table there are roughly 50,000 clones, roughly 89% of which are singletons. The specimen was CD4+ or CD8+ T cells sorted from blood, collected in a trial of the OX40 agonist ivuxolimab. Receptor source: an adult with an advanced solid tumor such as melanoma, head and neck, liver or kidney cancer.

Here the CDR3 reads CASSFGPGANEKLFF. For the CDR3, the DNA is TGTGCCAGCAGCTTTGGTCCGGGAGCTAATGAAAAACTGTTTTTT. The V and J genes are TRBV7-7 and TRBJ1-4; no reliable D call. The CDR3 has 15 residues. Germline CDR1 SSHAT, CDR2 FNYEAQ (reference sequence). Trimming took off 3 bases at V and 3 bases at J, with 11 bases between the two ends.

CDR3 DNA sequence: TGCAGCGTTGTACAGCTCTATGGCTACACCTTC. It is translated as CSVVQLYGYTF. The rearrangement links TRBV29-1 to TRBJ1-2; D gene unclear. The CDR3 is 11 residues long. Between the trimmed V and J ends, which lost 4 bases and 4 bases, there was a span of 7 bases. Looked up from germline, CDR1 is SQVTM and CDR2 is ANQGSEA. The complete variable domain, with remaining parts taken from reference TRBV29-1 and TRBJ1-2, reads SAVISQKPSRDICQRGTSLTIQCQVDSQVTMMFWYRQQPGQSLTLIATANQGSEATYESGFVIDKFPISRPNLTFSTLTVSNMSPEDSSIYLCSVVQLYGYTFGSGTRLTVV.

The rearrangement uses TRBV11-1 and TRBJ1-2; perhaps TRBD1 as D (5 bases). Deletions cut 5 bases from V and 7 bases from J, with 20 bases between. This CDR3 region has 15 residues. The V gene's germline CDR1 is SGHAT and CDR2 FQDESV (reference sequence). DNA for the CDR3: TGTGCCAGCAGCCTCGACTCCCTTAGACAGCTTGGCTACACCTTC. This translates into CASSLDSLRQLGYTF.

The chain has TRBV7-6 and TRBJ1-4; 8 bases are a match to TRBD1. The CDR3 length is 15 residues. V lost 4 bases and J lost 3; bases outside the gene matches: 4. The germline CDR1 and CDR2 sequences are SGHVS and FNYEAQ. The CDR3, as DNA: TGTGCCAGCAGCTCCAGGACAGGGTCTAATGAAAAACTGTTTTTT. The encoded protein is CASSSRTGSNEKLFF.

Only a few counts were recorded for this clone. The rearrangement uses TRBV30 and TRBJ1-1; 7 nucleotides line up with TRBD1. V was clipped by 2 bases and J by 4 bases; unmatched bases: 4. The CDR3 has 13 amino acids. Germline V gene lookup returns CDR1 GTSNPN and CDR2 SVGIG (reference sequence). CDR3 loop: CAWSSGGATEAFF. Here the CDR3 DNA reads TGTGCCTGGAGTTCAGGGGGGGCCACTGAAGCTTTCTTT. The whole variable domain, filled in from reference TRBV30 and TRBJ1-1, reads SQTIHQWPATLVQPVGSPLSLECTVEGTSNPNLYWYRQAAGRGLQLLFYSVGIGQISSEVPQNLSASRPQDRQFILSSKKLLLSDSGFYLCAWSSGGATEAFFGQGTRLTVV.

The chain carries TRBV9 and TRBJ1-2; D uncertain. This CDR3 comprises 14 residues. Germline-derived CDR1 and CDR2 are SGDLS and YYNGEE. The V end lost 4 bases, the J end lost 4 bases, and 14 bases lay between the germline ends. CDR3 sequence reads: CASSISDPSYGYTF. In nucleotides, the CDR3 is TGTGCCAGCAGCATATCGGACCCCAGCTATGGCTACACCTTC.

The V and J genes are TRBV6-6 and TRBJ2-1; the D is unclear. The CDR3 consists of 12 residues. Trimming removed 0 bases at V and 7 bases at J, with 4 bases between. Germline V gene sequence: CDR1 MNHNY, CDR2 SVGAGI (reference sequence). CDR3 protein: CASSYSRNEQFF. The CDR3 nucleotides read TGTGCCAGCAGTTACTCCAGGAATGAGCAGTTCTTC.

This chain's CDR3 is CASSLAWGSDTQYF. The CDR3 DNA reads as TGTGCCAGCAGCTTGGCGTGGGGGTCAGATACGCAGTATTTT. The chain has TRBV5-4 and TRBJ2-3, with D possibly being TRBD1 or TRBD2 (5 bases each). V lost 0 bases and J 4 bases, leaving 9 bases between the germline ends. CDR3 size: 14 residues. Germline V gene data show CDR1 as SGHNT and CDR2 as YYREEE (reference sequence). The variable domain in full, with the rest retrieved from reference TRBV5-4 and TRBJ2-3, is ETGVTQSPTHLIKTRGQQVTLRCSSQSGHNTVSWYQQALGQGPQFIFQYYREEENGRGNFPPRFSGLQFPNYSSELNVNALELDDSALYLCASSLAWGSDTQYFGPGTRLTVL.

The V and J genes are TRBV19 and TRBJ1-1, with D perhaps TRBD1 (6 bases). Looked up from germline, CDR1 is LNHDA and CDR2 is SQIVND (reference sequence). This CDR3 contains 15 residues. Trimming pared 1 base from V and 5 bases from J, leaving 14 bases between. The CDR3 region has the DNA TGTGCCAGTAGTATAGGAGGGGGTGGTGTAACTGAAGCTTTCTTT. Amino acid sequence: CASSIGGGGVTEAFF.